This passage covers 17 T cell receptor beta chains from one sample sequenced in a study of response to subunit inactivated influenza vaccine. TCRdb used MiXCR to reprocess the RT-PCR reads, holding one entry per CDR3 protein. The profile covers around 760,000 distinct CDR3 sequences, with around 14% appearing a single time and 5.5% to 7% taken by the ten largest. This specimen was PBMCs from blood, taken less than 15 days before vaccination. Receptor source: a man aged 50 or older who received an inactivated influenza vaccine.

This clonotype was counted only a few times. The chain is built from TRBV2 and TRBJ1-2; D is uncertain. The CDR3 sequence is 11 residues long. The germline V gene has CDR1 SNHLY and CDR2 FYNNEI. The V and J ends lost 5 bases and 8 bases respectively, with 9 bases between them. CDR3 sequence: CASSREGGYTF. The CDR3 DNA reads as TGTGCCAGCAGTAGGGAAGGAGGCTACACCTTC.

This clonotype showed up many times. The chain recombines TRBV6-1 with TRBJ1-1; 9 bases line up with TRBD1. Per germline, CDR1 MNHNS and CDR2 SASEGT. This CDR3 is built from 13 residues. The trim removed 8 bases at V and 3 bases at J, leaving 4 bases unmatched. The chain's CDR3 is CASLRDRDTEAFF. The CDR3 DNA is TGTGCCAGCCTCCGGGACAGGGACACTGAAGCTTTCTTT.

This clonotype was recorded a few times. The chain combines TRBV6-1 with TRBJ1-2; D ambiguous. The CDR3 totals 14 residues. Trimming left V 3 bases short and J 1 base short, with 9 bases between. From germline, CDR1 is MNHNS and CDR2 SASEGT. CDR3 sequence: CASSDLRRNYGYTF. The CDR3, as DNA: TGTGCCAGCAGTGATCTGAGACGTAACTATGGCTACACCTTC.

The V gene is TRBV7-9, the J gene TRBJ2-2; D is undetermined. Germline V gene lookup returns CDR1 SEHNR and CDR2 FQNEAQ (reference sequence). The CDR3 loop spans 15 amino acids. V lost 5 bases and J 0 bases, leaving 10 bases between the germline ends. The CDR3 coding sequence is TGTGCCAGCAGCCCTGGGCGGTCGAACACCGGGGAGCTGTTTTTT. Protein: CASSPGRSNTGELFF. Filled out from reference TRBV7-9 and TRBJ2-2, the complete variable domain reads DTGVSQNPRHKITKRGQNVTFRCDPISEHNRLYWYRQTLGQGPEFLTYFQNEAQLEKSRLLSDRFSAERPKGSFSTLEIQRTEQGDSAMYLCASSPGRSNTGELFFGEGSRLTVL.

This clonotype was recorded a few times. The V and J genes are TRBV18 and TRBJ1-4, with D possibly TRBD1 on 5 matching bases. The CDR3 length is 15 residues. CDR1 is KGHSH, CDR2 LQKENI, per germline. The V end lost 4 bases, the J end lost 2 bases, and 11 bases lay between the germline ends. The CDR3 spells CASSQGPLTNEKLFF. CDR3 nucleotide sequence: TGTGCCAGCTCACAGGGGCCACTCACTAATGAAAAACTGTTTTTT.

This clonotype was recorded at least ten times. The CDR3 loop reads CASSFLMLVETPKNIQYF. The DNA for the CDR3 is TGTGCCAGCAGCTTCCTCATGTTAGTCGAAACTCCCAAAAACATTCAGTACTTC. The rearrangement links TRBV7-8 to TRBJ2-4; D ambiguous. The CDR3 has 18 residues. The V gene lost 3 bases and the J gene lost 2 bases, with 20 bases spanning the gap. Germline V CDR1 and CDR2: SGHVS, FQNEAQ.

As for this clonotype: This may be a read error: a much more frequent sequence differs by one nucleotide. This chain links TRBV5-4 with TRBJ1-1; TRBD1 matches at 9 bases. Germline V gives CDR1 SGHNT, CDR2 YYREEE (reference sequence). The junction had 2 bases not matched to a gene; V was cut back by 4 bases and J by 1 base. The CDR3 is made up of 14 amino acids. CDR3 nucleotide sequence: TGTGCCAGCAGCAAGGGACAGGGGAACACTGAAGCTTTCTTT. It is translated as CASSKGQGNTEAFF.

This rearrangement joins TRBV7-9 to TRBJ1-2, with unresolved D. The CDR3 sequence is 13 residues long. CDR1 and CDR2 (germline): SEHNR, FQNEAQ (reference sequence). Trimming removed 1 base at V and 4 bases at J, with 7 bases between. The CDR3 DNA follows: TGTGCCAGCAGCTTAGATGGCTTCTATGGCTACACCTTC. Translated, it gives CASSLDGFYGYTF. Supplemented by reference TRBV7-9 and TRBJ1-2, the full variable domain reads DTGVSQNPRHKITKRGQNVTFRCDPISEHNRLYWYRQTLGQGPEFLTYFQNEAQLEKSRLLSDRFSAERPKGSFSTLEIQRTEQGDSAMYLCASSLDGFYGYTFGSGTRLTVV.

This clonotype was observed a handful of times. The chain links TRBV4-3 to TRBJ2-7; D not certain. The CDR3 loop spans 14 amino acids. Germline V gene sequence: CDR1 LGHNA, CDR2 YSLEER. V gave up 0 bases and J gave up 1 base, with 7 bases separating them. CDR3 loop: CASSQDIGSYEQYF. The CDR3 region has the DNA TGCGCCAGCAGCCAAGATATAGGATCCTACGAGCAGTACTTC.

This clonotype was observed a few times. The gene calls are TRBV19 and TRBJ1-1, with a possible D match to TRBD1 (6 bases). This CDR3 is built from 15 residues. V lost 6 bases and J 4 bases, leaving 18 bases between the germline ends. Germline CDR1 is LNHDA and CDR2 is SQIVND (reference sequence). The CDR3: CASSNRVGFGTEAFF. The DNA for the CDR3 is TGTGCCAGTAGCAACAGGGTAGGGTTTGGCACTGAAGCTTTCTTT.

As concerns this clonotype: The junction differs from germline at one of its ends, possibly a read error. This chain's CDR3 is CASSPSAGTDTQYF. The CDR3 DNA is TGTGCCAGCAGCCCCTCGGCGGGCACCGATACGCAGTATTTT. This chain uses TRBV7-9 with TRBJ2-3; TRBD2 might be the D (5 bases). The CDR3 is 14 residues long. Germline CDR1 and CDR2: SEHNR and FQNEAQ (reference sequence). Drawing the rest from reference TRBV7-9 and TRBJ2-3, the complete variable domain is DTGVSQNPRHKITKRGQNVTFRCDPISEHNRLYWYRQTLGQGPEFLTYFQNEAQLEKSRLLSDRFSAERPKGSFSTLEIQRTEQGDSAMYLCASSPSAGTDTQYFGPGTRLTVL.

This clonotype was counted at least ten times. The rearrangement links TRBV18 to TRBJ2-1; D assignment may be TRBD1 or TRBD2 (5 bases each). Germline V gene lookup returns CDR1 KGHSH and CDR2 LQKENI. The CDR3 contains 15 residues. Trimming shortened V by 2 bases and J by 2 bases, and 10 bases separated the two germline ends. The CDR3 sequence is CASSPEGSPYNEQFF. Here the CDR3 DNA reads TGTGCCAGCTCACCAGAGGGGAGCCCCTACAATGAGCAGTTCTTC.

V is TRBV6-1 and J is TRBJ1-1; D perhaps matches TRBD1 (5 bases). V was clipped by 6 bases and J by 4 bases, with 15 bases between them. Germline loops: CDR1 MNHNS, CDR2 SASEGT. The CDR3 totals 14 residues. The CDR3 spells CASRIRVGSTEAFF. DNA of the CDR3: TGTGCCAGCAGAATCAGGGTTGGGAGCACTGAAGCTTTCTTT.

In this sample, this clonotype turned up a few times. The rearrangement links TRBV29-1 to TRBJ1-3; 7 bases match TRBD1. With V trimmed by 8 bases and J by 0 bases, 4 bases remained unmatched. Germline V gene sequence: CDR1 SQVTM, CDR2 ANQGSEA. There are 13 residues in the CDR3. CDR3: CSTGESSGNTIYF. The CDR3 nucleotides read TGCAGCACAGGGGAGAGCTCTGGAAACACCATATATTTT.

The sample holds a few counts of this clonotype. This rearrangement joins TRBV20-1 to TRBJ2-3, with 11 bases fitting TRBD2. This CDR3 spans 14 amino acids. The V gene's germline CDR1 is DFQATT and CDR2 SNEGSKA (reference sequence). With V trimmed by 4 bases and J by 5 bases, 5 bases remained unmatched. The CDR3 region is CSAIAGGPKDTQYF. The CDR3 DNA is TGCAGTGCTATAGCGGGAGGGCCTAAAGATACGCAGTATTTT.

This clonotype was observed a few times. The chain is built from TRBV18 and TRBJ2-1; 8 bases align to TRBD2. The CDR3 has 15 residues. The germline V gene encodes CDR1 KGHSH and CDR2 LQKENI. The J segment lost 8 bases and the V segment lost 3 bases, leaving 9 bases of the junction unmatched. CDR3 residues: CASSPLRGGSDEQFF. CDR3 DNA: TGTGCCAGCTCACCTCTTCGGGGGGGCTCGGATGAGCAGTTCTTC.

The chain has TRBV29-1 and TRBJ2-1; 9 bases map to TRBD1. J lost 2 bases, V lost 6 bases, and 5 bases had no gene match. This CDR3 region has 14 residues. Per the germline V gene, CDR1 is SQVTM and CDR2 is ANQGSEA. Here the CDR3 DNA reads TGCAGCGTATCTCACAGGGGGCCCTACAATGAGCAGTTCTTC. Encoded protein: CSVSHRGPYNEQFF.